This T cell receptor (beta chain) emerged from a study of patients and donors after allogeneic stem cell transplantation. The germline V gene encodes CDR1 KGHSH and CDR2 LQKENI. The CDR3 has 13 residues. The V end lost 11 bases, the J end lost 10 bases, and 21 bases lay between the germline ends. TCRdb re-derived calls from the RT-PCR reads in MiXCR, one entry per CDR3 protein. The sample yields approximately 2,500 distinct CDR3 sequences, over 7.5% seen once. The TCR originated in a human donor who was either an allogeneic HSCT recipient or a stem cell or donor lymphocyte infusion donor (not recorded which). It is not recorded whose cells these are; they may come from a transplant donor. The source material was blood, either unsorted or a sorted T cell fraction (not recorded which). This chain links TRBV18 with TRBJ2-1; weak D call: TRBD2 (5 bases). CDR3 nucleotide sequence: TGTGCCGGAAGGAGCGGAACTACGAACGAGCAGTTCTTC. It yields the protein CAGRSGTTNEQFF. The whole variable domain, remainder taken from reference TRBV18 and TRBJ2-1, is NAGVMQNPRHLVRRRGQEARLRCSPMKGHSHVYWYRQLPEEGLKFMVYLQKENIIDESGMPKERFSAEFPKEGPSILRIQQVVRGDSAAYFCAGRSGTTNEQFFGPGTRLTVL.